This T cell receptor (beta chain) derives from a study of T cell responses to AZD1222 COVID-19 vaccine. Trimming took 4 bases from V and 2 from J; bases not matched to a gene: 17. The CDR3 consists of 19 residues. Germline loops: CDR1 LNHDA, CDR2 SQIVND (reference sequence). The repertoire was sequenced with immunoSEQ multiplex PCR; TCRdb's copy has only in-frame clones and lacks some. Of some 150,000 clones in the sample, around 90% are singletons; the top ten hold about 3.3%. With regard to this clone: Its specificity is not known.

Study outcomes and limitations: Mapped onto spike, vaccine-associated CD4 TCRs spanned it and were dominant at 160-218 and 743-854. Seropositive status at baseline applied to only five to seven AZD1222 recipients. Donors were chiefly white British, with a greater number of females, and clonal diversity was perhaps underestimated.

The sequences come from peripheral blood, collected 28 days after the second AZD1222 dose. The sequence came from an adult who received the AZD1222 COVID-19 vaccine. The genes are TRBV19 and TRBJ2-1, with 7 bases aligning to TRBD2. CDR3 protein: CASSTRPQQAGAAYNEQFF. In nucleotides, the CDR3 is TGTGCCAGTAGTACACGTCCCCAGCAGGCGGGAGCCGCCTACAATGAGCAGTTCTTC. Full variable domain (outside the CDR3, taken from reference TRBV19 and TRBJ2-1): DGGITQSPKYLFRKEGQNVTLSCEQNLNHDAMYWYRQDPGQGLRLIYYSQIVNDFQKGDIAEGYSVSREKKESFPLTVTSAQKNPTAFYLCASSTRPQQAGAAYNEQFFGPGTRLTVL.